The clone carrying this T cell receptor (beta chain) was seen a few times. Germline and junction disagree at one end, which may indicate a read error. MiXCR, applied by TCRdb to the 5' RACE reads, yields one record per CDR3 protein. The table has 1.5 million to 2 million distinct CDR3 sequences, less than 40% seen once. The sample belongs to a study of identical twins. Germline V gives CDR1 MDHEN, CDR2 SYDVKM. The CDR3 has 12 residues. The TCR sequence derives from a newborn girl in good health. This chain joins TRBV28 and TRBJ2-5, with a possible D match to TRBD2 (6 bases). What was sequenced was cord blood. This CDR3 reads CASIGGQETQYF. The CDR3 DNA reads as TGTGCGAGCATCGGGGGACAAGAGACCCAGTACTTC.